Reported below is one T cell receptor (beta chain). The antigen is unknown. The entry originates in a study of human T cells and chemical hapten exposure. Study-wide results and limits: The number of TCRs over 1 in 1000 frequency stayed unchanged after DPC.

Per the study methods: TCRs per sample had a median of around 96,000 and ranged from about 20,000 to 700,000. TCRdb recomputed calls from the RACE reads with MiXCR, one row per CDR3 protein. TCRdb's processing, not the study's, gives the V and J calls here. The table includes around 300,000 distinct CDR3 sequences, 4.5% to 7% detected once. The length of the CDR3 is 15 residues. Looked up from germline, CDR1 is SGHAT and CDR2 is FQNNGV. The V gene lost 1 base and the J gene lost 6 bases, with 15 bases spanning the gap. Time point here: pre-sensitization, week 0. The treatment: therapeutic diphenylcyclopropenone sensitization with weekly scalp DPC. Blood was collected ahead of every patch test applied. The donor pool consisted of alopecia patients aged 18 to 70 years, considered suitable for DPC.

The chain uses TRBV11-2 and TRBJ1-2; D not resolved. The sequence was obtained from a woman in her late teens or twenties with alopecia areata. Some clones in this sample may be carry-over from other donors' samples. Sample: whole blood, taken in connection with sensitization to the hapten diphenylcyclopropenone (DPC). CDR3 sequence reads: CASSLGATALHGYTF. The CDR3 coding sequence is TGTGCCAGCAGCTTAGGGGCGACGGCCCTACATGGCTACACCTTC.